These T cell receptor beta chains were read from a single sample in a study of graft-versus-host responses after intestinal transplantation. Measured with immunoSEQ multiplex PCR; TCRdb has only the in-frame clones, and not every one. In the table there are 100,000 to 140,000 clones, about 91% of which are singletons. Their specific antigens are unknown. Sequenced here: unstimulated CD4+ T cells sorted from spleen or lymph node cells, sampled before transplant. These receptor sequences come from a human donor who was the organ donor for an intestinal transplant. Both conserved end residues are part of each CDR3. Only part of the rows carry a size: once, few, many, or a class if the clone is expanded.

CASSLFTGGAEKLFF TRBV5-1 .
CASSPAGQGIHNEQFF TRBV5-6 .
CASSAGQGNEKLFF TRBV7-9 once
CASSFWGGVDNNEQFF TRBV7-4 .
CASSLKVVAASNQPQHF TRBV28 .
CASSLSSGVYEQYF TRBV11-2 .
CASSPGTSGRGADTQYF TRBV7-3 .
CASSPGRAASTGELFF TRBV11-3 once
CASSYSGRSIYGYTF TRBV6-5 .
CATSSRGPNQPQHF TRBV15 .
CASRDIYHTLSYNEQFF TRBV7-9 .
CASSDHTGELFF TRBV10-1 .
CASSVGKGNQPQHF TRBV9 .
CASSLQGSTYEQYF TRBV5-1 .
CASSHLGTSGRVQDTQYF TRBV4-2 .
CARSLKEASGNTIYF TRBV5-3 .
CASSLRDGASPLHF TRBV6-6 .
CASSLPPGQVLPYEQYF TRBV7-6 .
CASSQGRVSYEQYF TRBV9 .
CARSPAGGDGELFF TRBV6-1 .
CSAQLPGELFF TRBV20-1 .
CASSEPPPRQVEAFF TRBV6-1 .
CASSRGQGGGNTEAFF TRBV4-1 .
CASSGGAYNSPLHF TRBV6-5 once
CASSRQLSQGAYGYTF TRBV21-1 .
CASSLGHGYQETQYF TRBV7-6 .
CASSRRVVGHNEQFF TRBV7-9 .
CASSLFWARPATDTQYF TRBV5-6 few
CASSQDWLAGLRQYF TRBV4-1 .
CASSQELAGAYEQYF TRBV4-1 .
CASSPQGGNQPQHF TRBV25-1 .
CASSLGQGAGNTIYF TRBV5-4 .
CASSEALSGGFAYGYTF TRBV6-1 .
CASSFKIEGQGSYNEQFF TRBV5-1 once
CASSLSRGDTQYF TRBV7-3 once
CASSQTRKTGGGGYTF TRBV4-2 .
CASSPPGRENTGELFF TRBV18 .
CASSYAIQETQYF TRBV6-5 .
CASSFGLAGSYNEQFF TRBV5-5 once
CASSFYATAFSFF TRBV11-2 .
CASSQEFRAGGGETQYF TRBV4-1 .
CASSLAGTQVNTEAFF TRBV11-2 .
CASSQHHGPSSYNEQFF TRBV4-1 .
CASSRTTGLYNEQFF TRBV5-1 .
CASSKRQVHLSSGNTIYF TRBV7-2 .
CASNPLGGVSKAFF TRBV5-1 few
CASSESGGRVGEQYF TRBV10-1 .
CASSIVDWGLESLCEFF TRBV19 .
CASSGRDRDEQYF TRBV6-1 .
CASTRLARSSYNEQFF TRBV2 .
CASSFTGADTQYF TRBV27 .
CASSYRGTGGADTQYF TRBV6-5 .
CASSLAGSRGLTEAFF TRBV11-3 .
CASSLVGSSYNEQFF TRBV7-6 .